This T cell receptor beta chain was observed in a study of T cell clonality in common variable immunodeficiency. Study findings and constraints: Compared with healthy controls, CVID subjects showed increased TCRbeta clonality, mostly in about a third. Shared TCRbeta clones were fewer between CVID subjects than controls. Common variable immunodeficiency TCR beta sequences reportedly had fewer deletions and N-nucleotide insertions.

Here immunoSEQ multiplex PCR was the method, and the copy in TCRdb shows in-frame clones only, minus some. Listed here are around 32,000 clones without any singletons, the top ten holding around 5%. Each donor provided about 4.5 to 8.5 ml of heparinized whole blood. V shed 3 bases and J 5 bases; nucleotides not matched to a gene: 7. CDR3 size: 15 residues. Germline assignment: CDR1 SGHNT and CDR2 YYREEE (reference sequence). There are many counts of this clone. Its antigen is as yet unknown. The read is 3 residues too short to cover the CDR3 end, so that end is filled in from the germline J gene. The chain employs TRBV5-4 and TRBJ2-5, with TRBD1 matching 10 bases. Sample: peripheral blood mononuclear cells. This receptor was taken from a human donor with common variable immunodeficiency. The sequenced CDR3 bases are TGTGCCAGCAGCTCGAACCGGGACAGGGGCGAGACC. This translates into CASSSNRDRGET. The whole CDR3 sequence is CASSSNRDRGETQYF. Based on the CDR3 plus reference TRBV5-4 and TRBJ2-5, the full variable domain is ETGVTQSPTHLIKTRGQQVTLRCSSQSGHNTVSWYQQALGQGPQFIFQYYREEENGRGNFPPRFSGLQFPNYSSELNVNALELDDSALYLCASSSNRDRGETQYFGPGTRLLVL.